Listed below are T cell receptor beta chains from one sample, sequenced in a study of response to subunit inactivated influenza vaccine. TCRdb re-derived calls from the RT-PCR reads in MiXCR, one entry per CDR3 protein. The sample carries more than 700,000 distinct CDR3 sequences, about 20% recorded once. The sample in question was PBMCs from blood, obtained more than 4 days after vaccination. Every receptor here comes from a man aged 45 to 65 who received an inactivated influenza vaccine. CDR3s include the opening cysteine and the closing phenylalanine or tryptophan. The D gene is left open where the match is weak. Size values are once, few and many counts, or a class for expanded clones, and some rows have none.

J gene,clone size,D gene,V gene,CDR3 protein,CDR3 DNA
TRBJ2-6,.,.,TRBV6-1,CASSGQANVLTF,TGTGCCAGCAGTGGTCAGGCCAACGTCCTGACTTTC
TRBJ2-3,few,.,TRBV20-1,CSVESGVTTDTQYF,TGCAGTGTTGAATCGGGGGTCACCACAGATACGCAGTATTTT
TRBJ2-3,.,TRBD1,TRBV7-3,CASSLGTGLLPPNF,TGTGCCAGCAGCCTCGGGACAGGGTTGCTCCCCCCCAATTTT
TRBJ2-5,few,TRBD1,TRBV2,CASSEIQGAGETQYF,TGTGCCAGCAGTGAAATACAGGGGGCGGGTGAGACCCAGTACTTC
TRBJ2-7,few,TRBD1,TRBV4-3,CASSQDLTGANYEQYF,TGCGCCAGCAGCCAAGATCTAACAGGGGCAAACTACGAGCAGTACTTC
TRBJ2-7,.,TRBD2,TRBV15,CATSRASGPGGGEQYF,TGTGCCACCAGCAGAGCTAGCGGCCCCGGTGGGGGCGAGCAGTACTTC
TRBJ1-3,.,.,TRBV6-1,CASIGATGNTIYF,TGTGCCAGCATTGGGGCAACTGGAAACACCATATATTTT
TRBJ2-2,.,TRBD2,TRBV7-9,CASSFGRELTGELFF,TGTGCCAGCAGCTTTGGGCGGGAGCTCACCGGGGAGCTGTTTTTT
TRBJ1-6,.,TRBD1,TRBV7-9,CASSGDSDNSPLHF,TGTGCCAGCAGCGGGGACAGCGATAATTCACCCCTCCACTTT
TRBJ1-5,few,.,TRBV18,CASSPQQGTQPQHF,TGTGCCAGCTCACCACAACAGGGCACTCAGCCCCAGCATTTT
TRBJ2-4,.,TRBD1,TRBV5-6,CASSLEGQIQAKNIQYF,TGTGCCAGCAGCTTGGAGGGACAGATTCAAGCCAAAAACATTCAGTACTTC
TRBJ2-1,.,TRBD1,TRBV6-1,CASSLGQGALEQFF,TGTGCCAGCAGCCTCGGACAGGGGGCGCTTGAGCAGTTCTTC
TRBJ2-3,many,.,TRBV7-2,CASIDGGGTDTQYF,TGTGCCAGCATCGACGGGGGTGGGACAGATACGCAGTATTTT
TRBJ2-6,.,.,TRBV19,CASSIVSYSGANVLTF,TGTGCCAGTAGTATAGTGAGTTACTCTGGGGCCAACGTCCTGACTTTC
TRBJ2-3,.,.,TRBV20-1,CSARVAGNTQYF,TGCAGTGCTAGAGTGGCAGGGAATACGCAGTATTTT
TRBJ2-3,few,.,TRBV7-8,CASRRYWTGAGTDTQYF,TGTGCCAGCAGAAGATATTGGACTGGGGCCGGCACAGATACGCAGTATTTT
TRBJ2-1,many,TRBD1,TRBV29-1,CSVVIMFDRAYNEQFF,TGCAGCGTTGTAATAATGTTTGACAGGGCCTACAATGAGCAGTTCTTC
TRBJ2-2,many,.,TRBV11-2,CASSFMGVDTGELFF,TGTGCCAGCAGCTTTATGGGGGTAGACACCGGGGAGCTGTTTTTT
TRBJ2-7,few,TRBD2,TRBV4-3,CASSQDRTSGRALGYEQYF,TGCGCCAGCAGCCAAGATCGGACTAGCGGGAGGGCCTTGGGATACGAGCAGTACTTC
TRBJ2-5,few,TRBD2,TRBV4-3,CASSQDPGGGAETQYF,TGCGCCAGCAGCCAAGATCCGGGGGGGGGTGCAGAGACCCAGTACTTC
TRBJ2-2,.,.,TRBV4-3,CASSRGLGRTGELFF,TGCGCCAGCAGCCGGGGCTTAGGGAGGACCGGGGAGCTGTTTTTT
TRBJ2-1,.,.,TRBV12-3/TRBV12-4,CASSLDVGNEQFF,TGTGCCAGCAGTCTTGATGTCGGGAATGAGCAGTTCTTC
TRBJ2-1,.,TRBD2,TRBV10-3,CAIRSGLADYNEQFF,TGTGCCATCAGATCGGGACTAGCAGACTACAATGAGCAGTTCTTC
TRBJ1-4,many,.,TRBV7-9,CASSLGGTDQREKLFF,TGTGCCAGCAGCTTAGGCGGGACCGACCAACGTGAAAAACTGTTTTTT
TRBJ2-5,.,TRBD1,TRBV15,CATSRPGQGGTQYF,TGTGCCACCAGCAGACCGGGACAGGGCGGGACCCAGTACTTC
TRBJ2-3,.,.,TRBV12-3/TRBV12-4,CASSPLGGPTDTQYF,TGTGCCAGCAGCCCCTTGGGGGGACCCACAGATACGCAGTATTTT
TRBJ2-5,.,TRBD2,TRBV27,CASSLSGGPQETQYF,TGTGCCAGCAGTTTGAGCGGGGGGCCACAAGAGACCCAGTACTTC
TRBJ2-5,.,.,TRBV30,CAWSGDMWETQYF,TGTGCCTGGAGTGGGGACATGTGGGAGACCCAGTACTTC
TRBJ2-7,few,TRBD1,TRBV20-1,CSARDRDLYEQYF,TGCAGTGCCCGGGACAGGGACCTCTACGAGCAGTACTTC
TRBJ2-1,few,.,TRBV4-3,CASSQALGGRTYNEQFF,TGCGCCAGCAGCCAAGCCTTGGGTGGACGGACCTACAATGAGCAGTTCTTC
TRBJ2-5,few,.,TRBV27,CASCPPETQYF,TGTGCCAGCTGCCCGCCGGAGACCCAGTACTTC